The rows below give T cell receptor beta chains drawn from one sample of a study of PD-1 blockade in classical Hodgkin lymphoma. Using immunoSEQ multiplex PCR, the repertoire was profiled, and TCRdb retains in-frame clones only, with some absent. The sample carries around 30,000 clones, around four fifths recorded once. The sequencing used peripheral blood mononuclear cells (PBMCs), collected before the fourth cycle of nivolumab. The source of these receptors is a human donor with classical Hodgkin lymphoma. Each CDR3 is given with its conserved first and last residue. A D gene is named only where the DNA matches it firmly. A row's size may be missing; if present it is once, few, many or a size class.

J gene,D gene,clone size,V gene,CDR3 DNA,CDR3 protein
TRBJ2-7,NA,NA,TRBV19,TGTGCCAGTAGTATAGATCCTATGGGCGAGCAGTACTTC,CASSIDPMGEQYF
TRBJ1-1,NA,NA,TRBV4-1,TGCGCCAGCAGCTTTGGCTTCGAGACGTTGAACACTGAAGCTTTCTTT,CASSFGFETLNTEAFF
TRBJ2-4,NA,NA,TRBV6-1,TGTGCCAGCAGTGACTCGTTGGGTGTGGGCAACATTCAGTACTTC,CASSDSLGVGNIQYF
TRBJ2-3,TRBD2,NA,TRBV28,TGTGCCAGCTCCGACCCCGGGGGGGGGATGACAGATACGCAGTATTTT,CASSDPGGGMTDTQYF
TRBJ1-3,NA,few,TRBV6-1,TGTGCCAGCAGTCTAGTAAACACCATATATTTT,CASSLVNTIYF
TRBJ2-3,NA,NA,TRBV27,TGTGCCAGCAGTTTTCGGGGGGCCGATACGCAGTATTTT,CASSFRGADTQYF
TRBJ2-1,TRBD1,NA,TRBV6-1,TGTGCCAGCAGTGAGACAGGGGCCTACAATGAGCAGTTCTTC,CASSETGAYNEQFF
TRBJ1-5,NA,NA,TRBV7-8,TGTGCCAGCAGCTTAATGACGGGGCCCCAGCATTTT,CASSLMTGPQHF
TRBJ1-1,TRBD1,NA,TRBV5-1,TGCGCCAGCAGCTTGGAAGGGGGCTTGGGCACTGAAGCTTTCTTT,CASSLEGGLGTEAFF
TRBJ2-7,TRBD1,NA,TRBV28,TGTGCCAGTAGTTTGAGGGGGCGCAATGAGCAGTACTTC,CASSLRGRNEQYF
TRBJ1-3,NA,few,TRBV18,TGTGCCAGCTCACCGATGACAGCCTCGACCTCTGGAAACACCATATATTTT,CASSPMTASTSGNTIYF
TRBJ2-3,NA,NA,TRBV6-4,TGTGCCAGCAGTGACGAAGAGGGAGATACGCAGTATTTT,CASSDEEGDTQYF
TRBJ1-5,NA,medium-sized,TRBV7-2,TGTGCCAGCAGCTTAGTAGACAGTCATAGCAATCAGCCCCAGCATTTT,CASSLVDSHSNQPQHF
TRBJ2-7,TRBD1,few,TRBV19,TGTGCCAGTAGTATTGGGACAGGGATTCTCTACGAGCAGTACTTC,CASSIGTGILYEQYF
TRBJ2-1,TRBD2,NA,TRBV18,TGTGCCAGCTCACCAAGACTAGCGTACTACAATGAGCAGTTCTTC,CASSPRLAYYNEQFF
TRBJ1-1,NA,NA,TRBV7-9,TGTGCCAGCAGCCCAATTAGGACAGACACTGAAGCTTTCTTT,CASSPIRTDTEAFF
TRBJ2-5,NA,NA,TRBV7-8,TGTGCCAGCAGCTTAAACCTACGCATAGGAGGGACCCAGTACTTC,CASSLNLRIGGTQYF
TRBJ2-5,NA,NA,TRBV5-4,TGTGCCAGCAGCTCCGGGGACTACCAAGAGACCCAGTACTTC,CASSSGDYQETQYF
TRBJ2-2,NA,NA,TRBV27,TGTGCCAGCAGACGGGACACATACACCGGGGAGCTGTTTTTT,CASRRDTYTGELFF
TRBJ1-2,TRBD1,NA,TRBV6-5,TGTGCCAGCAGTTACCAGGGGGCGTATGGCTACACCTTC,CASSYQGAYGYTF
TRBJ1-3,TRBD1,NA,TRBV5-6,TGTGCCAGCAGCCAACCGGCAGGGGGCTCTGGAAACACCATATATTTT,CASSQPAGGSGNTIYF
TRBJ2-5,TRBD2,medium-sized,TRBV5-4,TGTGCCAGCAGCTTGGGTCCAGCGGGAGGGGAGACCCAGTACTTC,CASSLGPAGGETQYF
TRBJ1-2,NA,NA,TRBV6-5,TGTGCCAGCAGTTCTCCAGGGTCGGGAAACTATGGCTACACCTTC,CASSSPGSGNYGYTF
TRBJ2-7,NA,NA,TRBV5-1,TGCGCCAGCAGCTTAGCTCCGGGGGCCTACGAGCAGTACTTC,CASSLAPGAYEQYF
TRBJ2-5,NA,NA,TRBV5-4,TGTGCCAGCAGCACAACCGCGGGTGAGCAAGAGACCCAGTACTTC,CASSTTAGEQETQYF
TRBJ2-7,TRBD2,once,TRBV28,TGTGCCAGCAGTCCCCTCGGGGGGTCCAACGAGCAGTACTTC,CASSPLGGSNEQYF